The next 20 T cell receptor beta chains were all read from a single sample in a study of beta chain features in type 1 diabetes. Study-level points and caveats: In every one of the four CD4+ subsets, TCRB CDR3s were moderately but significantly shorter in Type 1 diabetes patients.

Antigens of these TCRs are unknown. The entirety of the isolated RNA underwent reverse transcription, so expressed TCRB transcripts were sequenced. Repertoires were generated with immunoSEQ multiplex PCR, while TCRdb's copy carries only in-frame clones and drops some. The sample records 310,000 or so clones, over 12% being singletons. Source material: naive CD4+ T cells from blood. Source of these receptors: a man aged 18 to 30 with type 1 diabetes.

Only a few counts were recorded for this clone. This chain links TRBV7-2 with TRBJ1-5; no firm D call. V lost 1 base and J 2 bases, leaving 9 bases between the germline ends. The CDR3 length is 15 residues. Germline V lookup: CDR1 SGHTA, CDR2 FQGNSA. CDR3 DNA: TGTGCCAGCAGCTTAGACCGGGTGGGCAATCAGCCCCAGCATTTT. Amino acid sequence: CASSLDRVGNQPQHF.

This clone was seen more than once but under ten times. V and J are TRBV7-2 and TRBJ2-2, with 9 bases fitting TRBD1. Germline values: CDR1 SGHTA, CDR2 FQGNSA. This CDR3 is built from 15 residues. Unmatched junction bases numbered 7, after V lost 6 bases and J lost 5 bases. The CDR3: CASSRGQGLTGELFF. DNA of the CDR3: TGTGCCAGCAGTCGTGGACAGGGGTTAACCGGGGAGCTGTTTTTT.

This clone was detected a few times. The chain couples TRBV10-3 to TRBJ2-7; the match to TRBD1 covers 7 bases. This CDR3 has 14 residues. The J segment lost 7 bases and the V segment lost 10 bases, leaving 16 bases of the junction unmatched. CDR1 and CDR2 (germline): ENHRY, SYGVKD. Written as DNA, the CDR3 is TGTGCCACCCAGGACAGACAGGGCTCCTGGGAGCAGTACTTC. Protein: CATQDRQGSWEQYF.

The chain is built from TRBV14 and TRBJ2-4; D perhaps matches TRBD2 (6 bases). Trimming cost V 4 bases and J 5 bases, with 18 bases left between them. Germline-derived CDR1 and CDR2 are SGHDN and FVKESK. The CDR3 length is 16 residues. CDR3 loop: CASSPLSAGLENIQYF. The CDR3 nucleotides read TGTGCCAGCAGCCCACTCTCTGCGGGGTTGGAAAACATTCAGTACTTC. The complete variable domain, with remaining parts taken from reference TRBV14 and TRBJ2-4, reads EAGVTQFPSHSVIEKGQTVTLRCDPISGHDNLYWYRRVMGKEIKFLLHFVKESKQDESGMPNNRFLAERTGGTYSTLKVQPAELEDSGVYFCASSPLSAGLENIQYFGAGTRLSVL.

The V call is TRBV27, the J call TRBJ1-1; unclear D gene. Trimming cost V 8 bases and J 0 bases, with 10 bases left between them. The CDR3 is 13 residues long. Germline CDR1 is MNHEY and CDR2 is SMNVEV (reference sequence). CDR3 in DNA: TGTGCCAGCGCTGGGCGGGTGAACACTGAAGCTTTCTTT. Translated: CASAGRVNTEAFF.

The chain employs TRBV28 and TRBJ2-1; TRBD2 matches at 13 bases. V was pared by 6 bases and J by 6 bases, with 5 bases of the junction left unmatched. The germline V gene encodes CDR1 MDHEN and CDR2 SYDVKM. The CDR3 sequence is 15 residues long. The DNA for the CDR3 is TGTGCCAGCAGACTAGCGGGGGGGACTGTCAATGAGCAGTTCTTC. Translated: CASRLAGGTVNEQFF.

This clone was seen only a few times. J is TRBJ2-7 and V is TRBV28, with D tentatively TRBD1 (6 bases). The ends were cut back, 2 bases at V and 0 bases at J, with 8 bases in the middle. Germline CDR1 and CDR2: MDHEN and SYDVKM. The CDR3 loop spans 14 amino acids. CDR3 region: CASSLGGRSYEQYF. In nucleotides, the CDR3 is TGTGCCAGCAGTTTAGGGGGCCGCTCCTACGAGCAGTACTTC.

This clone has just a few counts. The chain couples TRBV6-5 to TRBJ2-3; D is uncertain. Germline V gives CDR1 MNHEY, CDR2 SVGAGI. There are 16 residues in the CDR3. The V end was cut by 0 bases, the J end by 2 bases, with 12 bases between. DNA of the CDR3: TGTGCCAGCAGTTACTCGATGGGCTACTCCACAGATACGCAGTATTTT. Its protein product is CASSYSMGYSTDTQYF.

A single count supports this clone. The V and J genes are TRBV11-3 and TRBJ2-1; D possibly corresponds to TRBD2 (5 bases). Trimming took 2 bases from V and 0 from J, leaving 8 bases between them. The germline V gene encodes CDR1 SGHNT and CDR2 YENEEA. CDR3 size: 15 residues. The CDR3 coding sequence is TGTGCCAGCAGCTTAAGCGGTAGCTCCTACAATGAGCAGTTCTTC. Translation gives CASSLSGSSYNEQFF.

V usage is TRBV15 and J usage is TRBJ2-2; D remains ambiguous. From germline, CDR1 is LNHNV and CDR2 YYDKDF (reference sequence). V was clipped by 2 bases and J by 6 bases, with 4 bases between them. The CDR3 is made up of 12 amino acids. CDR3: CATSRRSGELFF. The DNA for the CDR3 is TGTGCCACCAGCAGACGGTCCGGGGAGCTGTTTTTT. The whole variable domain, filled in from reference TRBV15 and TRBJ2-2, reads DAMVIQNPRYQVTQFGKPVTLSCSQTLNHNVMYWYQQKSSQAPKLLFHYYDKDFNNEADTPDNFQSRRPNTSFCFLDIRSPGLGDTAMYLCATSRRSGELFFGEGSRLTVL.

The CDR3 spells CASSWPRTGDYEQYF. CDR3 coding DNA: TGTGCCAGCAGTTGGCCCCGGACAGGGGACTACGAGCAGTACTTC. This chain links TRBV28 with TRBJ2-7; 9 positions agree with TRBD1. The CDR3 has 15 amino acids. Germline CDR1 is MDHEN and CDR2 is SYDVKM. Trimming removed 4 bases from V and 3 bases from J; junction bases left unmatched: 7. Complete variable domain (other parts from reference TRBV28 and TRBJ2-7): DVKVTQSSRYLVKRTGEKVFLECVQDMDHENMFWYRQDPGLGLRLIYFSYDVKMKEKGDIPEGYSVSREKKERFSLILESASTNQTSMYLCASSWPRTGDYEQYFGPGTRLTVT.

This clone has at least ten counts. This sequence joins TRBV7-9 and TRBJ1-2; 7 bases map to TRBD1. The V segment lost 4 bases and the J segment 6 bases; nucleotides outside the gene matches: 2. There are 12 residues in the CDR3. Germline values: CDR1 SEHNR, CDR2 FQNEAQ (reference sequence). The CDR3 sequence: CASSSTGDGYTF. CDR3 DNA sequence: TGTGCCAGCAGCTCTACAGGGGATGGCTACACCTTC.

The DNA for the CDR3 is TGTGCCAGCAGTTGGCAGGGGGGCCATGAGCAGTTCTTC. Amino acid sequence: CASSWQGGHEQFF. The chain has TRBV27 and TRBJ2-1, with a weak D call TRBD1 (7 bases). Germline loops: CDR1 MNHEY, CDR2 SMNVEV (reference sequence). This CDR3 spans 13 amino acids. V dropped 4 bases and J dropped 8 bases, with 12 bases sitting between them.

This clone has more than one count but fewer than ten. J is TRBJ2-6 and V is TRBV2, with TRBD1 matching 10 bases. V dropped 1 base and J dropped 0; count of bases not matched to a gene: 0. The CDR3 spans 17 residues. Looked up from germline, CDR1 is SNHLY and CDR2 is FYNNEI. The CDR3 protein is CASSEGTGGSGANVLTF. The CDR3 region has the DNA TGTGCCAGCAGTGAAGGGACAGGGGGCTCTGGGGCCAACGTCCTGACTTTC.

This sequence joins TRBV11-2 and TRBJ2-1; 12 bases match TRBD2. Germline V gene data show CDR1 as SGHAT and CDR2 as FQNNGV. There are 14 residues in the CDR3. J was trimmed by 8 bases and V by 5 bases; bases with no gene match: 4. CDR3 DNA sequence: TGTGCCAGCAGCCGGACTAGCGGGGCTTATGAGCAGTTCTTC. This translates into CASSRTSGAYEQFF.

This clone was counted only a few times. The rearrangement uses TRBV30 and TRBJ2-5, with D perhaps matching TRBD1 (6 bases). Trimming took off 2 bases at V and 4 bases at J, with 17 bases between the two ends. The CDR3 loop spans 15 amino acids. Germline assignment: CDR1 GTSNPN and CDR2 SVGIG (reference sequence). The CDR3 bases are TGTGCCTGGAGTAAAGGACCCGGGACACTAGAGACCCAGTACTTC. Its translation: CAWSKGPGTLETQYF.

This clone has more than one count but fewer than ten. This sequence joins TRBV18 and TRBJ2-1, with 9 bases that match TRBD1. This CDR3 is 15 amino acids long. Germline CDR1 and CDR2: KGHSH and LQKENI. The J segment lost 10 bases and the V segment lost 4 bases, leaving 11 bases of the junction unmatched. CDR3 region: CASSHGTGPLGEQFF. As DNA, the CDR3 is TGTGCCAGCTCACACGGGACAGGGCCTCTCGGAGAGCAGTTCTTC.

The J gene is TRBJ1-6, the V gene TRBV14; the D gene is possibly TRBD1 (5 bases). The CDR3 is 16 amino acids. Germline lookup yields CDR1 SGHDN and CDR2 FVKESK. Trimming left V 4 bases short and J 0 bases short, with 10 bases between. The CDR3 DNA reads as TGTGCCAGCAGCCCGCGGGGGAGCTCCTATAATTCACCCCTCCACTTT. Protein: CASSPRGSSYNSPLHF.

This clone was counted only a few times. This rearrangement joins TRBV11-2 to TRBJ2-7, with 9 bases matching TRBD2. In germline, CDR1 is SGHAT, CDR2 FQNNGV. V dropped 6 bases and J dropped 2; count of bases not matched to a gene: 2. The CDR3 covers 13 residues. The CDR3 protein is CASRLAGTYEQYF. The CDR3 DNA is TGTGCCAGCAGACTAGCGGGTACCTACGAGCAGTACTTC.

This clone was seen more than once but under ten times. The chain is built from TRBV19 and TRBJ2-3, with 9 bases lining up with TRBD2. Germline V gene data show CDR1 as LNHDA and CDR2 as SQIVND (reference sequence). This CDR3 is built from 16 residues. With V trimmed by 4 bases and J by 5 bases, 10 bases remained unmatched. The CDR3 region has the DNA TGTGCCAGTAGTAAAGGCGGGAGGGCCGGGCGAGATACGCAGTATTTT. Translated, it gives CASSKGGRAGRDTQYF.